This T cell receptor beta chain derives from a study of cytotoxic CD8 clonotypes in ibrutinib-treated CLL. Study summary: Partial responses totalled about 24 and complete responses 2; after median roughly 64 months, about 15 remained remitted and approximately twelve progressed.

Some clones are missing from TCRdb's copy, which holds only in-frame ones; the method was immunoSEQ multiplex PCR. The sample has 200,000 or so clones; just over 70% are singletons. The table lists this clone with a few counts. As yet, its antigen is unknown. General study points: The clonality rise at ibrutinib response reflected private clonotype expansion. Sampling times, which were not matched between the groups, differed between sustained-remission patients and progressing patients. Baseline clonality, above age-matched healthy donor levels, tracked circulating CD8+ T-cell counts.

V lost 3 bases and J lost 2; bases outside the gene matches: 8. Germline-derived CDR1 and CDR2 are SGDLS and YYNGEE. The CDR3 runs to 15 residues. The chain recombines TRBV9 with TRBJ2-7, with 7 bases lining up with TRBD2. The input for sequencing was PBMCs, taken after 12 months of ibrutinib treatment. The TCR originated in a human donor with chronic lymphocytic leukemia. The CDR3 DNA follows: TGTGCCAGCAGCGAGACCGGGACTACGGCCTACGAGCAGTACTTC. As protein: CASSETGTTAYEQYF.